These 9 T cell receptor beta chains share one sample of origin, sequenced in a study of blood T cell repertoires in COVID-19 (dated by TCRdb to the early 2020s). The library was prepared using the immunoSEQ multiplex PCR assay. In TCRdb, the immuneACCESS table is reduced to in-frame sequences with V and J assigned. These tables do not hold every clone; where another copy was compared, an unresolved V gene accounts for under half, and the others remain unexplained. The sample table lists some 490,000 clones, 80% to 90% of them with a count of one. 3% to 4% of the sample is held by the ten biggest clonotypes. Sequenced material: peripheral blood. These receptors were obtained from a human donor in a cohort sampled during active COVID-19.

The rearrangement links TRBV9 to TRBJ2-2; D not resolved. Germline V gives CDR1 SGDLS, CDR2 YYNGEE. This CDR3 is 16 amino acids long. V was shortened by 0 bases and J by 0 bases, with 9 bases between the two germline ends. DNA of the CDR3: TGTGCCAGCAGCGTAGGCCCGGGTGCGAACACCGGGGAGCTGTTTTTT. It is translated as CASSVGPGANTGELFF.

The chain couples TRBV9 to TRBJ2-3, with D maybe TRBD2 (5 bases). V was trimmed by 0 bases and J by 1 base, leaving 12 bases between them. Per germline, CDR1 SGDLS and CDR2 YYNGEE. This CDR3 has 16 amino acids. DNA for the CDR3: TGTGCCAGCAGCGTAGGGACTGCCCAAGGCACAGATACGCAGTATTTT. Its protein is CASSVGTAQGTDTQYF.

CDR3 protein: CASSESPGGPQHF. CDR3 DNA sequence: TGTGCCAGCAGTGAATCCCCCGGGGGGCCCCAGCATTTT. The chain couples TRBV2 to TRBJ1-5; possibly TRBD1 for D (5 bases). The V gene lost 2 bases and the J gene lost 9 bases, with 11 bases spanning the gap. The V gene's germline CDR1 is SNHLY and CDR2 FYNNEI. This CDR3 has 13 amino acids.

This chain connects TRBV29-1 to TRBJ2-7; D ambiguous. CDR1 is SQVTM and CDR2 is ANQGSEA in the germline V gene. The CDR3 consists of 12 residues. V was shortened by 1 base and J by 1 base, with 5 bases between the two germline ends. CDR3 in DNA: TGCAGCGTTGAAGGGCTTTCCTACGAGCAGTACTTC. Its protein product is CSVEGLSYEQYF.

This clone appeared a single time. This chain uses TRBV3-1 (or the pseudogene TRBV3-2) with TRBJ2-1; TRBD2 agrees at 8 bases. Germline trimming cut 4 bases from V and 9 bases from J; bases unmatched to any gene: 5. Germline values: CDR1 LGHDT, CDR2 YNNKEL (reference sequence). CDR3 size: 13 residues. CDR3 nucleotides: TGTGCCAGCAGCCCAGCGCGGGAGGCTGAGCAGTTCTTC. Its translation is CASSPAREAEQFF.

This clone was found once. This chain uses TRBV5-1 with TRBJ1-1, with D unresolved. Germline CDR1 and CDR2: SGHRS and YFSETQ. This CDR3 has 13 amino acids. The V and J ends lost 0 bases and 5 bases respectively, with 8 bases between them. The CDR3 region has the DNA TGCGCCAGCAGCTTGGTGGCAGGAACTGAAGCTTTCTTT. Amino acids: CASSLVAGTEAFF.

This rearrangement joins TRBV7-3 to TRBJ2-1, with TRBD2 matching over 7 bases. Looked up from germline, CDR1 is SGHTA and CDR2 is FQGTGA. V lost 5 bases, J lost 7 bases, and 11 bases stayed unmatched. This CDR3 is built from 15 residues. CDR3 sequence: CASSKWGGELNEQFF. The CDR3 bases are TGTGCCAGCAGCAAATGGGGAGGGGAGTTAAATGAGCAGTTCTTC.

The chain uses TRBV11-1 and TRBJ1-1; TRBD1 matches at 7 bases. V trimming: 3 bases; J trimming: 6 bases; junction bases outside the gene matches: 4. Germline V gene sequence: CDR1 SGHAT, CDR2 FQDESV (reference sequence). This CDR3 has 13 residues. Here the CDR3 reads CASSFIRGAEAFF. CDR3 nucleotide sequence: TGTGCCAGCAGCTTTATCAGGGGGGCTGAAGCTTTCTTT.

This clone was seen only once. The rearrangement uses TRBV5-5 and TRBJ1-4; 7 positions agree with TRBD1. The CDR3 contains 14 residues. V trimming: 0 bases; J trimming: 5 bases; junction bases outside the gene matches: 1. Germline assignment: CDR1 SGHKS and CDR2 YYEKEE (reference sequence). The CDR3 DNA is TGTGCCAGCAGCTTGGAGGGACAGAATGAAAAACTGTTTTTT. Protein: CASSLEGQNEKLFF.